This T cell receptor beta chain was obtained from a study of blood T cell repertoires in COVID-19. Overall study: Spain, Italy and the United States supplied samples that represented acute and convalescent COVID-19. PBMCs, B-cell-depleted T cells, or T cells were the source of the cDNA or gDNA that made up the material.

The CDR3 is made up of 16 amino acids. The junction had 5 bases not matched to a gene; V was cut back by 3 bases and J by 0 bases. Germline CDR1 reads MNHNS; CDR2 reads SASEGT. As processed by the authors: Estimation of nucleated cell counts was performed using reference gene primer amplification. The table came from immunoSEQ multiplex PCR; TCRdb's copy has only in-frame clones and leaves some out. V, J and clone size reflect that table, while D and trimming were determined from the DNA. Found here are around 180,000 clones, more than 75% of them singletons; the top ten hold around 17%. Participants, roughly 18 to 90 years old, spanned more than 20 US areas.

The sequence derives from a woman in her forties or fifties with acute COVID-19. The V and J genes are TRBV6-1 and TRBJ2-1, with 7 bases matching TRBD2. Input material: PBMCs or T cells enriched from blood (not recorded which). The CDR3 nucleotides read TGTGCCAGCAGTGATGGCGGGGGACCCTCCTACAATGAGCAGTTCTTC. Translation: CASSDGGGPSYNEQFF.